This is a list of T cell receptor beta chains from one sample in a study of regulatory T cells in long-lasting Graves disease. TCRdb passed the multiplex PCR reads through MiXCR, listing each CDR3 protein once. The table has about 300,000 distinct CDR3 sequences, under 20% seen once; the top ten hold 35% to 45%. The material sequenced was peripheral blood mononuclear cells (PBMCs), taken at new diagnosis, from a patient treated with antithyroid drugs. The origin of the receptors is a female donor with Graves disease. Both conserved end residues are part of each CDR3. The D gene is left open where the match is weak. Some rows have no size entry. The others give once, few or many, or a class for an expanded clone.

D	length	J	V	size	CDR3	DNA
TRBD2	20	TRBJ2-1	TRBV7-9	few	CASSLSTSGSDRGSYNEQFF	TGTGCCAGCAGCTTAAGTACTAGCGGGAGCGATAGAGGCTCCTACAATGAGCAGTTCTTC
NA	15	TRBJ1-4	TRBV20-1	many	CSARAQGAANEKLFF	TGCAGTGCTAGAGCTCAGGGCGCGGCTAATGAAAAACTGTTTTTT
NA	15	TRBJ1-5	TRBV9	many	CASSTQGTSDQPQHF	TGTGCCAGCAGCACTCAGGGGACTTCTGATCAGCCCCAGCATTTT
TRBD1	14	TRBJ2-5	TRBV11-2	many	CASSSNRQGGSQYF	TGTGCCAGCAGCTCCAATCGACAGGGTGGGTCTCAGTACTTC
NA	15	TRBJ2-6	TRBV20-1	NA	CSARSMGTGANVLTF	TGCAGTGCTAGAAGTATGGGAACCGGGGCCAACGTCCTGACTTTC
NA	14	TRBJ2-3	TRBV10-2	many	CASSSLAGSNTQYF	TGCGCCAGCAGTTCCTTGGCAGGCTCAAATACGCAGTATTTT
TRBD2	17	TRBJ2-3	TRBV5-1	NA	CASSRPGAGGSTDTQYF	TGCGCCAGCAGCCGACCCGGGGCGGGGGGAAGCACAGATACGCAGTATTTT
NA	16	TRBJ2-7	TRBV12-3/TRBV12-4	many	CASSPRGLQVSYEQYF	TGTGCCAGCAGTCCCCGGGGGTTGCAGGTCTCCTACGAGCAGTACTTC
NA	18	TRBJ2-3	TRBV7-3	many	CASSQRAGPLKGADTQYF	TGTGCCAGCAGCCAAAGAGCCGGGCCGCTCAAGGGGGCAGATACGCAGTATTTT
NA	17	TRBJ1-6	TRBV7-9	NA	CASSLPPESSYNSPLHF	TGTGCCAGCAGCCTCCCACCCGAGAGCTCCTATAATTCACCCCTCCACTTT
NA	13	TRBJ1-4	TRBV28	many	CASVDTNKEKLFF	TGTGCCAGCGTGGACACAAATAAGGAAAAACTGTTTTTT
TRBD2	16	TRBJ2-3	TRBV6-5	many	CASSFVGLAGSDTQYF	TGTGCCAGCAGTTTTGTGGGACTAGCGGGATCAGATACGCAGTATTTT
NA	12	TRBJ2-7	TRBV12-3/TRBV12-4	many	CASGPGPGEQYF	TGTGCCAGCGGGCCCGGGCCCGGCGAGCAGTACTTC
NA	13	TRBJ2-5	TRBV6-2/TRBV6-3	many	CASTSGTEETQYF	TGTGCCAGCACCTCCGGGACGGAAGAGACCCAGTACTTC
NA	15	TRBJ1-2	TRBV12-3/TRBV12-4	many	CASRGGGGRNYGYTF	TGTGCCAGCAGAGGGGGGGGGGGACGGAACTATGGCTACACCTTC
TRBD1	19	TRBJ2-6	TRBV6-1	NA	CASRPLWDSGLSGANVLTF	TGTGCCAGCAGACCCCTTTGGGACAGTGGACTCTCTGGGGCCAACGTCCTGACTTTC
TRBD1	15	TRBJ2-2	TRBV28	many	CASVAGGLNTGELFF	TGTGCCAGCGTAGCAGGGGGCTTGAACACCGGGGAGCTGTTTTTT
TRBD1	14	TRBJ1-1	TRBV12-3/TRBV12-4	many	CASRADRVDTEAFF	TGTGCCAGCAGAGCGGACAGGGTTGACACTGAAGCTTTCTTT
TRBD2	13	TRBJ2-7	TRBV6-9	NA	CASSSPGLAGPYF	TGTGCCAGCAGTTCACCGGGACTAGCGGGACCGTACTTC
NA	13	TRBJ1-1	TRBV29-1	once	CSVGAYGSTEAFF	TGCAGCGTTGGGGCTTATGGTAGCACTGAAGCTTTCTTT
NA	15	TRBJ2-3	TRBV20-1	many	CSARNLAASTDTQYF	TGCAGTGCTAGAAATTTAGCAGCTAGCACAGATACGCAGTATTTT
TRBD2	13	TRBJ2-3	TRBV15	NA	CATSVQRSGSRYF	TGTGCCACCAGCGTCCAACGGAGCGGGAGCCGATATTTT
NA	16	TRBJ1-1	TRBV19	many	CASSIAPGPRNTEAFF	TGTGCCAGTAGTATAGCCCCGGGCCCTAGGAACACTGAAGCTTTCTTT
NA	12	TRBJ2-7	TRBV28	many	CASSQTGLEQYF	TGTGCCAGCAGCCAAACAGGGCTCGAGCAGTACTTC
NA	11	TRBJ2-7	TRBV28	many	CASSRHYEQYF	TGTGCCAGCAGTCGGCACTACGAGCAGTACTTC
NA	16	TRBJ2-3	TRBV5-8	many	CASSAGTNNPADTQYF	TGTGCCAGCAGCGCCGGGACCAACAACCCCGCAGATACGCAGTATTTT
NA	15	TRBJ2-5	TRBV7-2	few	CASSSQNQAPETQYF	TGTGCCAGCAGCTCTCAAAACCAGGCCCCAGAGACCCAGTACTTC
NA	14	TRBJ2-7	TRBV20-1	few	CSARDIGGIYEQYF	TGCAGTGCTAGAGATATTGGCGGGATCTACGAGCAGTACTTC
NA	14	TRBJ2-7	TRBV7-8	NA	CASSLGPIAWEQYF	TGTGCCAGCAGCTTAGGGCCGATAGCCTGGGAGCAGTACTTC
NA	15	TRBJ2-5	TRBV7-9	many	CASSLVGHPQETQYF	TGTGCCAGCAGCTTAGTGGGACACCCCCAAGAGACCCAGTACTTC